This TCR beta chain derives from a study of T cells in tuberculosis. Whole-study context: This South African cohort compared adolescents with or without latent tuberculosis against adults with active tuberculosis.

Comments on this clone: Its antigen remains unknown.

This CDR3 is built from 16 residues. V lost 6 bases and J 5 bases, leaving 17 bases between the germline ends. Per the germline V gene, CDR1 is MDHEN and CDR2 is SYDVKM. At study entry, adolescents had tuberculin skin tests and IGRA screening. Using immunoSEQ multiplex PCR, the repertoire was profiled, and TCRdb retains in-frame clones only, with some absent. The profile shows some 41,000 clones, almost 95% of them singletons. General study findings and limits: Smaller alpha distances in active tuberculosis partly reflected shorter CDR3-alpha lengths. GMM-specific TCRs were nearer to active tuberculosis alpha repertoires, suggesting expansion.

The TCR sequence derives from a donor between 5 and 29 years old with latent tuberculosis or without tuberculosis infection. Some clones in this sample may be carry-over from other donors' samples. Sequencing was carried out using PBMCs. The chain couples TRBV28 to TRBJ1-6, with TRBD1 as a possible D gene (6 bases). The CDR3 DNA follows: TGTGCCAGCAGCCTAGCACAGGGTTCCGATAATTCACCCCTCCACTTT. It is translated as CASSLAQGSDNSPLHF.